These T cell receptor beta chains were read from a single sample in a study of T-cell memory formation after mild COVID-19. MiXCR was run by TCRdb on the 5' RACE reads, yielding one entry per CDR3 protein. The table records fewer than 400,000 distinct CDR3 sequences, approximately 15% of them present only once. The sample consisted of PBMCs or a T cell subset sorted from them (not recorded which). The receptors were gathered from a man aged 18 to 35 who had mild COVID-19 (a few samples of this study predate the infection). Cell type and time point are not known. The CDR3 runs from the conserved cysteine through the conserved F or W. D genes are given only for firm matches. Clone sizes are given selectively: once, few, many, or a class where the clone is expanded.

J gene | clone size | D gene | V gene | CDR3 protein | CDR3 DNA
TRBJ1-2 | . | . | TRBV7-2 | CASSRTVGYGYTF | TGTGCCAGCAGCCGGACAGTTGGGTATGGCTACACCTTC
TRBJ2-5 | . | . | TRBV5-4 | CASSLRAEQETQYF | TGTGCCAGCAGCCTTCGCGCTGAGCAAGAGACCCAGTACTTC
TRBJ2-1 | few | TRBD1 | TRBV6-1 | CASSDPPGGTGGNEQFF | TGTGCCAGCAGTGACCCGCCGGGGGGGACAGGGGGGAATGAGCAGTTCTTC
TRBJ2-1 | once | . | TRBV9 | CARDPEQFF | TGTGCCAGGGACCCTGAGCAGTTCTTC
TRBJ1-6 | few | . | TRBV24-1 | CATNSNSPLHF | TGTGCCACCAATTCCAATTCACCCCTCCACTTT
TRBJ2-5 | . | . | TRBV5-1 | CASSGGKGQETQYF | TGCGCCAGCAGCGGGGGTAAGGGACAAGAGACCCAGTACTTC
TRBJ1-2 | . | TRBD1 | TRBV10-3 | CAISDAGQGIAGYTF | TGTGCCATCAGTGACGCGGGACAGGGGATTGCTGGCTACACCTTC
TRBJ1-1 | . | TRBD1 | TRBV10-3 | CAISSTGLNTEAFF | TGTGCCATCAGTTCGACAGGGCTGAACACTGAAGCTTTCTTT
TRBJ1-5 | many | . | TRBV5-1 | CASSPYSRRPNQPQHF | TGCGCCAGCAGCCCCTACTCACGGAGACCCAATCAGCCCCAGCATTTT
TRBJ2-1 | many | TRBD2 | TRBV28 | CASRLLAGAYNEQFF | TGTGCCAGCAGACTGCTAGCGGGGGCTTACAATGAGCAGTTCTTC
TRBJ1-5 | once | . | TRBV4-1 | CASSQEGTYSNQPQHF | TGCGCCAGCAGCCAAGAAGGCACCTATAGCAATCAGCCCCAGCATTTT
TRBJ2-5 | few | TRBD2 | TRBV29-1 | CSFKRGLLETQYF | TGCAGCTTCAAGCGGGGGCTGCTGGAGACCCAGTACTTC
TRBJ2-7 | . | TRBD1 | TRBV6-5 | CASSYSGTGVYEQYF | TGTGCCAGCAGTTACTCCGGGACAGGGGTATACGAGCAGTACTTC
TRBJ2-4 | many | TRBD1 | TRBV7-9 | CASRAGTGLNIQYF | TGTGCCAGCAGAGCCGGGACAGGGCTTAACATTCAGTACTTC
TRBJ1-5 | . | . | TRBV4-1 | CASSQVIVHGNQPQHF | TGCGCCAGCAGCCAAGTTATAGTCCATGGCAATCAGCCCCAGCATTTT
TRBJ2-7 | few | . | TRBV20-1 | CSVARGMNEQYF | TGCAGTGTTGCGAGGGGTATGAACGAGCAGTACTTC
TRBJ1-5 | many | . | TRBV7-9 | CASSLGGQPQHF | TGTGCCAGCAGTTTAGGGGGTCAGCCCCAGCATTTT
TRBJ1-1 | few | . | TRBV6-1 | CASSEVGREAFF | TGTGCCAGCAGTGAGGTCGGCAGGGAAGCTTTCTTT
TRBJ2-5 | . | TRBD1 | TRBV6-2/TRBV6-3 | CASSYLPTGNQETQYF | TGTGCCAGCAGTTACCTCCCGACAGGGAACCAAGAGACCCAGTACTTC
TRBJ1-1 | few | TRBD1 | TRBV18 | CASSPQGGPNTEAFF | TGTGCCAGCTCACCACAAGGGGGCCCGAACACTGAAGCTTTCTTT
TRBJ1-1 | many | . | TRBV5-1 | CASSLNGANTEAFF | TGCGCCAGCAGCTTGAACGGTGCGAACACTGAAGCTTTCTTT
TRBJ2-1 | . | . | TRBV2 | CAEGYNEQFF | TGTGCGGAGGGATACAATGAGCAGTTCTTC
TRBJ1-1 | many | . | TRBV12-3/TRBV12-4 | CASSLRVGMNTEAFF | TGTGCCAGCAGTTTGAGGGTGGGAATGAACACTGAAGCTTTCTTT
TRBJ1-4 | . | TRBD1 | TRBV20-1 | CSAYDRGNEKLFF | TGCAGTGCCTACGACAGGGGCAATGAAAAACTGTTTTTT
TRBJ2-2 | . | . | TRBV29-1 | CSVVEGKNTGELFF | TGCAGCGTTGTTGAGGGAAAAAACACCGGGGAGCTGTTTTTT
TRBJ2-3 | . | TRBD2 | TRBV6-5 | CASRQRSGGRTDTQYF | TGTGCCAGCAGACAACGGTCGGGGGGGCGCACAGATACGCAGTATTTT
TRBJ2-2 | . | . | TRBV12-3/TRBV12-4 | CASSFEAGELFF | TGTGCCAGCAGTTTCGAGGCCGGGGAGCTGTTTTTT
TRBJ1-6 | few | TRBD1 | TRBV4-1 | CASSQGEGGRNSPLHF | TGCGCCAGCAGCCAAGGGGAAGGGGGCCGGAATTCACCCCTCCACTTT
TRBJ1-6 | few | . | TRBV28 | CASSSEGVGSPLHF | TGTGCCAGCAGTTCCGAGGGGGTTGGTTCACCCCTCCACTTT
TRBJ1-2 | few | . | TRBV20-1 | CSAMGPLGYGYTF | TGCAGTGCTATGGGACCCCTTGGCTATGGCTACACCTTC
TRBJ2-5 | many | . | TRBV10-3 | CAISESRETQYF | TGTGCCATCAGTGAGTCTAGGGAGACCCAGTACTTC
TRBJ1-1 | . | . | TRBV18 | CASSPPLGGSTEAFF | TGTGCCAGCTCACCACCGCTGGGCGGGAGCACTGAAGCTTTCTTT
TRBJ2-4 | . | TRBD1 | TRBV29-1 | CSVEDREAKNIQYF | TGCAGCGTTGAGGACAGGGAGGCCAAAAACATTCAGTACTTC
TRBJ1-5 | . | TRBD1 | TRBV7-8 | CASTGGQAALDQPQHF | TGTGCCAGCACCGGCGGACAGGCCGCTTTGGATCAGCCCCAGCATTTT
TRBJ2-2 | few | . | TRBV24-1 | CATSATLNTGELFF | TGTGCCACCAGTGCCACACTGAACACCGGGGAGCTGTTTTTT
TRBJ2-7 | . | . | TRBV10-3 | CAISESTRHEQYF | TGTGCCATCAGTGAGTCGACCCGGCACGAGCAGTACTTC
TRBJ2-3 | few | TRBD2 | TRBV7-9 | CASSLYGGNTDTQYF | TGTGCCAGCAGCTTATACGGGGGGAACACAGATACGCAGTATTTT
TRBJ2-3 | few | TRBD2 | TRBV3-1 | CASALAGVSDTQYF | TGTGCCAGCGCACTAGCGGGGGTATCAGATACGCAGTATTTT
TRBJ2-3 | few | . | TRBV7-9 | CASSSYRRTDTQYF | TGTGCCAGCAGCTCCTACAGGCGCACAGATACGCAGTATTTT
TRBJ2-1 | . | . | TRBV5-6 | CASSPRSRPYNEQFF | TGTGCCAGCAGCCCCCGAAGCAGGCCTTACAATGAGCAGTTCTTC
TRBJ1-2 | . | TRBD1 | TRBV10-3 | CATHRGAGSGYTF | TGTGCCACTCACAGGGGTGCAGGGTCCGGCTACACCTTC
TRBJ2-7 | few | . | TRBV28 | CASSLLANSYEQYF | TGTGCCAGCAGTTTATTGGCCAACTCCTACGAGCAGTACTTC